These 9 T cell receptor beta chains originate from one sample sequenced in a study of a mutant IDH1 vaccine in newly diagnosed glioma. As for time point: week 11, during vaccination. Vaccination used 300 ug of mutant IDH1 20-mer peptide per dose, with topical imiquimod. The assay was immunoSEQ multiplex PCR, and TCRdb's table has in-frame clones only and misses some. The repertoire holds roughly 130,000 clones, with about 80% as singletons. These TCRs are of unknown antigen specificity. The starting material was PBMCs, obtained from a glioma patient whose treatment included an IDH1 peptide vaccine. The source of these receptors is a man in his forties with glioma.

The genes are TRBV11-3 and TRBJ2-7, with TRBD2 identical over 8 bases. CDR1 SGHNT and CDR2 YENEEA come from the germline V gene. Trimming at V came to 5 bases and at J to 3 bases, leaving 9 bases not matched to a gene. The CDR3 runs to 15 residues. CDR3 sequence: CASSEGTAGGYEQYF. The DNA for the CDR3 is TGTGCCAGCAGCGAGGGGACTGCGGGGGGCTACGAGCAGTACTTC. The variable domain in full, completed from reference TRBV11-3 and TRBJ2-7, reads EAGVVQSPRYKIIEKKQPVAFWCNPISGHNTLYWYLQNLGQGPELLIRYENEEAVDDSQLPKDRFSAERLKGVDSTLKIQPAELGDSAVYLCASSEGTAGGYEQYFGPGTRLTVT.

V and J are TRBV2 and TRBJ2-7; TRBD1 aligns across 12 bases. Trimming cost V 3 bases and J 6 bases; bases outside gene matches: 12. CDR3 length equals 17 residues. CDR1 and CDR2 from the germline V gene are SNHLY and FYNNEI. CDR3 sequence (DNA): TGTGCCAGCAGTGAGAACCCGGGACAGGGGGCTAGTTCCGAGCAGTACTTC. Its protein is CASSENPGQGASSEQYF.

The CDR3 nucleotides are TGTGCCAGCAGCTTAGCGACGGCTAGCGGGGGGGGTGAGCAGTTCTTC. It encodes CASSLATASGGGEQFF. This sequence joins TRBV7-9 and TRBJ2-1; 12 bases match TRBD2. V gave up 0 bases and J gave up 9 bases; unmatched junction bases: 6. Germline lookup yields CDR1 SEHNR and CDR2 FQNEAQ (reference sequence). This CDR3 has 16 amino acids.

This clone was recorded a few times. This chain connects TRBV7-8 to TRBJ1-2, with D possibly matching TRBD1 (5 bases). The CDR3 runs to 14 residues. Germline CDR1 reads SGHVS; CDR2 reads FQNEAQ. Trimming removed 2 bases from V and 8 bases from J, with 15 bases in between. The CDR3 region is CASSLRSGDGGYTF. In nucleotides, the CDR3 is TGTGCCAGCAGCTTACGGTCCGGGGACGGGGGCTACACCTTC.

The genes are TRBV30 and TRBJ2-5; TRBD1 is a possible D gene (7 bases). The CDR3 loop spans 13 amino acids. V lost 1 base to trimming and J lost 6 bases, with 12 bases between them. CDR1 is GTSNPN, CDR2 SVGIG, per germline (reference sequence). CDR3: CAWSGGDRQTQYF. Here the CDR3 DNA reads TGTGCCTGGAGTGGGGGGGACAGACAGACCCAGTACTTC.

The chain employs TRBV20-1 and TRBJ2-5; D is ambiguous. Trimming removed 3 bases at V and 2 bases at J, with 4 bases between. From germline, CDR1 is DFQATT and CDR2 SNEGSKA (reference sequence). This CDR3 has 11 amino acids. CDR3 sequence reads: CSASTQETQYF. The CDR3, as DNA: TGCAGTGCTAGTACGCAAGAGACCCAGTACTTC.

The rearrangement links TRBV27 to TRBJ1-1; 8 positions agree with TRBD1. The germline CDR1 and CDR2 sequences are MNHEY and SMNVEV (reference sequence). The J segment lost 1 base and the V segment lost 5 bases, leaving 6 bases of the junction unmatched. The CDR3 is made up of 15 amino acids. The CDR3 spells CASSPHGTGNTEAFF. The CDR3 coding sequence is TGTGCCAGCAGTCCACACGGGACAGGGAACACTGAAGCTTTCTTT.

V and J are TRBV29-1 and TRBJ2-2; no clear D gene. Germline-derived CDR1 and CDR2 are SQVTM and ANQGSEA. V was cut by 7 bases and J by 1 base, with 4 bases left in between. This CDR3 contains 11 residues. This CDR3 reads CSAQNTGELFF. The CDR3 DNA follows: TGCAGCGCCCAGAACACCGGGGAGCTGTTTTTT.

The rearrangement uses TRBV25-1 and TRBJ2-4, with 10 bases that match TRBD2. CDR3 size: 16 residues. J lost 9 bases, V lost 0 bases, and 8 bases had no gene match. CDR1 is MGHDK, CDR2 SYGVNS, per germline. Written as DNA, the CDR3 is TGTGCCAGCAGTGAATACGGAGCGGGAGGGCGCGGCATTCAGTACTTC. The encoded protein is CASSEYGAGGRGIQYF.